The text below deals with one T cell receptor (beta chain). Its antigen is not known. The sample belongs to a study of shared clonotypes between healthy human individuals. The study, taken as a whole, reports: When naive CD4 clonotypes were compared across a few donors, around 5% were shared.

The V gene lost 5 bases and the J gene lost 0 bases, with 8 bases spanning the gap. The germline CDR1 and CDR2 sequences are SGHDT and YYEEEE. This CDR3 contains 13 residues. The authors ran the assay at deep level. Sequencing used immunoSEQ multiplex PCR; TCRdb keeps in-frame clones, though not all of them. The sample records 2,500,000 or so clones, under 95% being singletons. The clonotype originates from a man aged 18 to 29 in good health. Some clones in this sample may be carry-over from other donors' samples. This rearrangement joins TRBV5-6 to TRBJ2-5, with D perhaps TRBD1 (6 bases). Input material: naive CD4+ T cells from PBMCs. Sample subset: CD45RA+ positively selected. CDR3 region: CASSWDNQETQYF. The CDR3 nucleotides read TGTGCCAGCAGTTGGGACAACCAAGAGACCCAGTACTTC.